This entry lists 22 T cell receptor beta chains sequenced from one sample in a study of T-cell memory formation after mild COVID-19. TCRdb used MiXCR to reprocess the 5' RACE reads, holding one entry per CDR3 protein. Of just under 50,000 distinct CDR3 sequences in the sample, less than 15% were seen once. Sequencing input: PBMCs or a T cell subset sorted from them (not recorded which). Source of these receptors: a man aged 18 to 30 who had mild COVID-19 (a few samples of this study predate the infection). Cell type and time point are not known.

Many counts were recorded for this clonotype. The J gene is TRBJ2-1, the V gene TRBV7-2; tentatively, D is TRBD1 or TRBD2 (7 bases each). The germline V and J ends were trimmed by 4 bases and 6 bases, with 16 bases remaining between them. The CDR3 loop spans 15 amino acids. Germline loops: CDR1 SGHTA, CDR2 FQGNSA. As DNA, the CDR3 is TGTGCCAGCAGCTCCCAGGGGGGGGGATTCAATGAGCAGTTCTTC. This translates into CASSSQGGGFNEQFF.

This clonotype came up a few times. The chain couples TRBV5-1 to TRBJ2-2; D is perhaps TRBD1 (5 bases). Per germline, CDR1 SGHRS and CDR2 YFSETQ. CDR3 length equals 15 residues. Trimming left V 3 bases short and J 0 bases short, with 9 bases between. Here the CDR3 reads CASSSTASNTGELFF. The CDR3 nucleotides read TGCGCCAGCAGCTCGACAGCTTCGAACACCGGGGAGCTGTTTTTT.

This clonotype was recorded a few times. The chain links TRBV15 to TRBJ2-5; D perhaps matches TRBD2 (6 bases). Germline assignment: CDR1 LNHNV and CDR2 YYDKDF (reference sequence). This CDR3 is 16 amino acids long. V was clipped by 5 bases and J by 6 bases, with 22 bases between them. This chain's CDR3 is CATSPLEGDSSQTQYF. CDR3 sequence (DNA): TGTGCCACCAGCCCCCTAGAAGGGGACTCTTCGCAGACCCAGTACTTC.

This chain connects TRBV4-3 to TRBJ1-3; D unresolved. The germline CDR1 and CDR2 sequences are LGHNA and YSLEER. The V and J ends lost 1 base and 2 bases respectively, with 3 bases between them. This CDR3 is built from 13 residues. The DNA of the CDR3 is TGCGCCAGCAGCCAAGGTCCTGGAAACACCATATATTTT. Translating gives CASSQGPGNTIYF.

V usage is TRBV20-1 and J usage is TRBJ1-2, with TRBD1 matching 10 bases. This CDR3 has 14 amino acids. J gave up 3 bases and V 3 bases, and 4 bases lay outside the gene matches. Germline V gives CDR1 DFQATT, CDR2 SNEGSKA (reference sequence). CDR3 sequence (DNA): TGCAGTGCTAGCCCGGGACAGGGGTACTATGGCTACACCTTC. Its translation: CSASPGQGYYGYTF.

The table lists this clonotype with many counts. V and J are TRBV7-2 and TRBJ1-5, with D perhaps matching TRBD1 (5 bases). Germline CDR1 is SGHTA and CDR2 is FQGNSA. The V gene lost 4 bases and the J gene lost 7 bases, with 17 bases spanning the gap. CDR3 length: 15 amino acids. The CDR3 loop reads CASSSLTAGRQPQHF. CDR3 coding DNA: TGTGCCAGCAGCTCGCTGACAGCGGGTCGGCAGCCCCAGCATTTT.

This clonotype came up a few times. This rearrangement joins TRBV28 to TRBJ1-6; D gene unclear. V was trimmed by 2 bases and J by 8 bases, leaving 7 bases between them. This CDR3 spans 13 amino acids. Germline CDR1 is MDHEN and CDR2 is SYDVKM. The CDR3 DNA sequence: TGTGCCAGCAGTTTAACCAGGCATTCACCCCTCCACTTT. Translation gives CASSLTRHSPLHF.

This clonotype was seen repeatedly, ten times or more. The chain carries TRBV12-3 or TRBV12-4 and TRBJ2-7; TRBD2 aligns across 8 bases. The CDR3 has 14 residues. The trim removed 7 bases at V and 4 bases at J, leaving 9 bases unmatched. The CDR3 here is CASNQGPGGYEQYF. CDR3 nucleotides: TGTGCCAGCAACCAAGGGCCGGGAGGGTACGAGCAGTACTTC.

The chain uses TRBV6-6 and TRBJ1-5, with D hard to call. Germline lookup yields CDR1 MNHNY and CDR2 SVGAGI (reference sequence). V gave up 2 bases and J gave up 2 bases, with 10 bases separating them. This CDR3 contains 15 residues. The CDR3 DNA is TGTGCCAGCAGTTACGTTGACCCAGGCAATCAGCCCCAGCATTTT. It specifies CASSYVDPGNQPQHF.

This clonotype was counted between two and nine times. The chain joins TRBV13 to TRBJ2-1, with TRBD2 matching 11 bases. Trimming cost V 1 base and J 0 bases; bases outside gene matches: 8. The CDR3 runs 19 residues. Germline CDR1 reads PRHDT; CDR2 reads FYEKMQ (reference sequence). The CDR3 protein is CASSLEGTSGGSSYNEQFF. CDR3 bases: TGTGCCAGCAGCTTAGAGGGGACTAGCGGAGGCAGCTCCTACAATGAGCAGTTCTTC. The whole variable domain, remainder taken from reference TRBV13 and TRBJ2-1, is AAGVIQSPRHLIKEKRETATLKCYPIPRHDTVYWYQQGPGQDPQFLISFYEKMQSDKGSIPDRFSAQQFSDYHSELNMSSLELGDSALYFCASSLEGTSGGSSYNEQFFGPGTRLTVL.

J is TRBJ1-5 and V is TRBV6-2 or TRBV6-3; a weak D match, TRBD1 (6 bases). CDR1 and CDR2 from the germline V gene are MNHEY and SVGEGT. Trimming pared 5 bases from V and 5 bases from J, leaving 10 bases between. This CDR3 has 13 amino acids. This chain's CDR3 is CASSRQEYQPQHF. DNA of the CDR3: TGTGCCAGCAGTCGACAGGAGTATCAGCCCCAGCATTTT.

There are a few counts of this clonotype. The chain combines TRBV20-1 with TRBJ2-7; D perhaps matches TRBD2 (6 bases). Germline assignment: CDR1 DFQATT and CDR2 SNEGSKA (reference sequence). The CDR3 covers 13 residues. Trimming took off 3 bases at V and 1 base at J, with 10 bases between the two ends. CDR3 protein: CSASSGGSYEQYF. The CDR3 DNA reads as TGCAGTGCTAGTAGCGGTGGGTCCTACGAGCAGTACTTC.

J is TRBJ1-4 and V is TRBV20-1; D is unclear. The germline V gene encodes CDR1 DFQATT and CDR2 SNEGSKA (reference sequence). This CDR3 region has 13 residues. Deletions cut 4 bases from V and 8 bases from J, with 14 bases between. This CDR3 is CSANRVLGEKLFF. CDR3 nucleotides: TGCAGTGCTAACAGAGTATTAGGGGAAAAACTGTTTTTT.

The V and J genes are TRBV7-3 and TRBJ2-1, with D uncertain. Germline CDR1 is SGHTA and CDR2 is FQGTGA. Trimming stripped 3 bases from V and 0 bases from J, with 9 bases between. The CDR3 contains 15 residues. The CDR3 is CASSLGWSSYNEQFF. CDR3 nucleotide sequence: TGTGCCAGCAGCTTGGGTTGGAGCTCCTACAATGAGCAGTTCTTC.

This clonotype was counted a few times. V usage is TRBV12-3 or TRBV12-4 and J usage is TRBJ2-2, with D tentatively TRBD2 (6 bases). The germline V and J ends were trimmed by 6 bases and 6 bases, with 14 bases remaining between them. The CDR3 has 14 residues. The DNA of the CDR3 is TGTGCCAGCAGCTTGACTAGTGGGTCCGGGGAGCTGTTTTTT. Protein sequence: CASSLTSGSGELFF.

The chain has TRBV2 and TRBJ1-3, with D unclear. Germline lookup yields CDR1 SNHLY and CDR2 FYNNEI. This CDR3 region has 15 residues. Trimming pared 4 bases from V and 0 bases from J, leaving 10 bases between. CDR3 bases: TGTGCCAGCAGTGCCCCGTCTGACTCTGGAAACACCATATATTTT. Residues: CASSAPSDSGNTIYF. The full variable domain, with the rest looked up from reference TRBV2 and TRBJ1-3, is EPEVTQTPSHQVTQMGQEVILRCVPISNHLYFYWYRQILGQKVEFLVSFYNNEISEKSEIFDDQFSVERPDGSNFTLKIRSTKLEDSAMYFCASSAPSDSGNTIYFGEGSWLTVV.

This clonotype was picked up a small number of times. This CDR3 is CASMRVTQYF. As DNA, the CDR3 is TGTGCCAGCATGAGAGTTACGCAGTATTTT. The chain combines TRBV28 with TRBJ2-3; no clear D. Per germline, CDR1 MDHEN and CDR2 SYDVKM. The CDR3 length is 10 residues. Trimming stripped 7 bases from V and 8 bases from J, with 7 bases between.

In its sample, this clonotype was seen a few times. The chain links TRBV11-2 to TRBJ2-5; weak D call: TRBD1 (6 bases). CDR3 size: 14 residues. The V end was cut by 5 bases, the J end by 5 bases, with 15 bases between. Germline lookup yields CDR1 SGHAT and CDR2 FQNNGV. CDR3 bases: TGTGCCAGCAGCCTACGAAGTCAGGGGGAGACCCAGTACTTC. This gives the protein CASSLRSQGETQYF.

J is TRBJ1-5 and V is TRBV20-1; D is uncertain. Germline values: CDR1 DFQATT, CDR2 SNEGSKA (reference sequence). CDR3 length equals 13 residues. The V and J ends lost 2 bases and 4 bases respectively, with 9 bases between them. Here the CDR3 DNA reads TGCAGTGCTAGACAGTACCTGAATCAGCCCCAGCATTTT. Its translation is CSARQYLNQPQHF.

Many counts were recorded for this clonotype. The V call is TRBV7-9, the J call TRBJ2-3; D ambiguous. Trimming pared 5 bases from V and 0 bases from J, leaving 6 bases between. Germline V gene lookup returns CDR1 SEHNR and CDR2 FQNEAQ (reference sequence). The CDR3 covers 13 residues. The CDR3 DNA sequence: TGTGCCAGCAGCCAGGACAGCACAGATACGCAGTATTTT. This codes for CASSQDSTDTQYF.

This clonotype is medium-sized in the sample. The CDR3 nucleotides read TGTGCCAGCAGTGACAGGGGCACCGGGGAGCTGTTTTTT. Protein: CASSDRGTGELFF. V and J are TRBV6-4 and TRBJ2-2; tentative D call: TRBD1 (5 bases). V was cut by 2 bases and J by 4 bases, with 5 bases left in between. Germline loops: CDR1 MRHNA, CDR2 SNTAGT. There are 13 residues in the CDR3.

The V and J genes are TRBV5-1 and TRBJ1-1; D unclear. Between the trimmed V and J ends, which lost 2 bases and 4 bases, there was a span of 12 bases. This CDR3 region has 14 residues. CDR1 is SGHRS and CDR2 is YFSETQ in the germline V gene. The CDR3 DNA reads TGCGCCAGCAGCTTACAAACAGTCGGCACTGAAGCTTTCTTT. It is translated as CASSLQTVGTEAFF.